Below are 23 T cell receptor beta chains sequenced from a single sample in a study of T cells in Graves' hyperthyroidism and ophthalmopathy. Authors of the study amplified TCR beta CDR3 regions from RNA transcripts. RT-PCR in the first round (using the HTBI primer set) targeted the TCR CDR3. TCRdb re-derived calls from the multiplex PCR reads in MiXCR, one entry per CDR3 protein. The sample yields approximately 510,000 distinct CDR3 sequences, 40% to 50% seen once. Sample: peripheral blood or thyroid tissue (not recorded which). Receptor source: an adult woman with Graves' disease, either hyperthyroidism or ophthalmopathy (not recorded which).

J is TRBJ2-7 and V is TRBV4-1; 9 nucleotides align to TRBD1. Germline V lookup: CDR1 MGHRA, CDR2 YSYEKL. With 4 bases clipped from V and 4 bases from J, the junction kept 8 bases outside the gene matches. This CDR3 spans 15 amino acids. CDR3 loop: CASSRGRDRVYEQYF. In DNA form, the CDR3 reads TGCGCCAGCAGCCGAGGACGGGACAGGGTATACGAGCAGTACTTC.

The chain links TRBV12-3 or TRBV12-4 to TRBJ1-5, with D hard to call. The CDR3 runs 14 residues. Trimming left V 5 bases short and J 6 bases short, with 14 bases between. The CDR3 spells CASSEAEGIQPQHF. CDR3 DNA sequence: TGTGCCAGCAGTGAAGCGGAAGGGATTCAGCCCCAGCATTTT.

This clonotype was found many times. The V gene is TRBV2, the J gene TRBJ2-7; tentatively, D is TRBD1 (7 bases). V lost 4 bases and J lost 6, with 19 bases in between. This CDR3 spans 15 amino acids. Germline V CDR1 and CDR2: SNHLY, FYNNEI. CDR3 loop: CASSGRLGGLSEQYF. For the CDR3, the DNA is TGTGCCAGCAGTGGGAGACTAGGGGGCCTCTCCGAGCAGTACTTC.

This clonotype was seen at least ten times. The gene calls are TRBV5-6 and TRBJ2-7, with 8 bases fitting TRBD2. Germline lookup yields CDR1 SGHDT and CDR2 YYEEEE. CDR3 size: 14 residues. The trim removed 3 bases at V and 3 bases at J, leaving 5 bases unmatched. This CDR3 is CASSSAGDRYEQYF. The CDR3 DNA sequence: TGTGCCAGCAGCTCAGCGGGAGACCGCTACGAGCAGTACTTC.

The chain recombines TRBV10-3 with TRBJ1-2, with unresolved D. CDR3 size: 11 residues. CDR1 is ENHRY, CDR2 SYGVKD, per germline. Trimming cost V 10 bases and J 12 bases, with 18 bases left between them. CDR3 in amino acids: CATEDLSGNTF. CDR3 coding DNA: TGTGCCACCGAGGACCTCTCTGGAAACACCTTC.

The gene calls are TRBV7-2 and TRBJ1-6; D remains unclear. Germline values: CDR1 SGHTA, CDR2 FQGNSA. This CDR3 contains 12 residues. V was shortened by 7 bases and J by 17 bases, with 18 bases between the two germline ends. Here the CDR3 DNA reads TGTGCCAGCACCTCGACTAGCGGGAGTGTCCACTTT. Amino acid sequence: CASTSTSGSVHF.

This clonotype was found a few times. The genes are TRBV10-3 and TRBJ2-3; 13 nucleotides align to TRBD2. V shed 3 bases and J 1 base; nucleotides not matched to a gene: 4. The CDR3 sequence is 17 residues long. Germline V lookup: CDR1 ENHRY, CDR2 SYGVKD. The CDR3 here is CAISEWTSGRGTDTQYF. The CDR3 bases are TGTGCCATCAGTGAATGGACTAGCGGGAGAGGCACAGATACGCAGTATTTT.

In this sample, this clonotype turned up many times. The chain carries TRBV6-6 and TRBJ1-5, with D perhaps TRBD1 (6 bases). Germline values: CDR1 MNHNY, CDR2 SVGAGI (reference sequence). Trimming shortened V by 3 bases and J by 6 bases, and 12 bases separated the two germline ends. The CDR3 sequence is 14 residues long. CDR3 coding DNA: TGTGCCAGCAGTTATACAGGGAAGGTTCAGCCCCAGCATTTT. Translation gives CASSYTGKVQPQHF.

The table lists this clonotype with many counts. This rearrangement joins TRBV14 to TRBJ1-6; D gene unclear. The CDR3 contains 13 residues. V was pared by 3 bases and J by 8 bases, with 8 bases between. Germline V gives CDR1 SGHDN, CDR2 FVKESK. CDR3 in amino acids: CASSQVGYSPLHF. CDR3 bases: TGTGCCAGCAGCCAGGTTGGGTATTCACCCCTCCACTTT.

Here the CDR3 DNA reads TGCAGCGCTAAGGACAGAGATAATTCACCCCTCCACTTT. The encoded protein is CSAKDRDNSPLHF. J is TRBJ1-6 and V is TRBV29-1; D might be TRBD1 (6 bases). The CDR3 consists of 13 residues. The V gene's germline CDR1 is SQVTM and CDR2 ANQGSEA. Trimming took 7 bases from V and 5 from J, leaving 12 bases between them.

This clonotype was found many times. The chain joins TRBV20-1 to TRBJ1-2; D gene ambiguous. The germline gives CDR1 DFQATT, CDR2 SNEGSKA (reference sequence). This CDR3 contains 14 residues. The V gene lost 3 bases and the J gene lost 4 bases, with 15 bases spanning the gap. The CDR3 sequence: CSASPNPWGYGYTF. In DNA form, the CDR3 reads TGCAGTGCTAGTCCGAACCCCTGGGGCTATGGCTACACCTTC.

Remarks on this clonotype: Given the absence of the conserved phenylalanine or tryptophan at the CDR3 end, a read error is likely. The DNA is omitted, as the CDR3 cannot be located on it reliably, and the CDR3 follows TCRdb's listing. The chain couples TRBV7-9 to TRBJ2-5; the table gives TRBD1 as D, unverified against the DNA. The CDR3 totals 8 residues, both ends included. Germline values: CDR1 SEHNR, CDR2 FQNEAQ (reference sequence). CDR3 residues: CASTPSGR.

This clonotype was detected ten times or more. The chain links TRBV20-1 to TRBJ1-5; the D is unclear. With 3 bases removed from V and 0 bases from J, the gap between germline ends came to 6 bases. The germline V gene encodes CDR1 DFQATT and CDR2 SNEGSKA (reference sequence). CDR3 length: 13 amino acids. The CDR3 nucleotides read TGCAGTGCTAGTGCGGATAGCAATCAGCCCCAGCATTTT. Residues: CSASADSNQPQHF.

The chain links TRBV2 to TRBJ2-2; D is possibly TRBD1 or TRBD2 (6 bases each). This CDR3 is 14 amino acids long. Germline CDR1 is SNHLY and CDR2 is FYNNEI. The germline V and J ends were trimmed by 4 bases and 11 bases, with 17 bases remaining between them. As DNA, the CDR3 is TGTGCCAGCAGTGTCGGTGGGGGGCTGGGCGAGCTGTTTTTT. It is translated as CASSVGGGLGELFF.

Remarks on this clonotype: This may be a read error, as it is one base from a much larger clone. The CDR3 sequence: CASSPGHLSNQPQHF. The CDR3 DNA reads TGTGCCAGCAGCCCGGGACACCTTAGCAATCAGCCCCAGCATTTT. This chain links TRBV5-6 with TRBJ1-5; tentative D call: TRBD1 (6 bases). V shed 4 bases and J shed 0 bases, with 11 bases lying between them. CDR1 is SGHDT, CDR2 YYEEEE, per germline. There are 15 residues in the CDR3. Full variable domain (remainder filled in from reference TRBV5-6 and TRBJ1-5): DAGVTQSPTHLIKTRGQQVTLRCSPKSGHDTVSWYQQALGQGPQFIFQYYEEEERQRGNFPDRFSGHQFPNYSSELNVNALLLGDSALYLCASSPGHLSNQPQHFGDGTRLSIL.

The chain combines TRBV20-1 with TRBJ2-5; D remains ambiguous. The CDR3 spans 13 residues. The V and J ends lost 0 bases and 4 bases respectively, with 9 bases between them. Germline CDR1 reads DFQATT; CDR2 reads SNEGSKA (reference sequence). Here the CDR3 DNA reads TGCAGTGCTAGAGATTGGGCGGCAGAGACCCAGTACTTC. As protein: CSARDWAAETQYF.

The chain combines TRBV6-1 with TRBJ2-7, with D perhaps TRBD1 (6 bases). With 6 bases removed from V and 0 bases from J, the gap between germline ends came to 15 bases. Germline CDR1 MNHNS, CDR2 SASEGT. The CDR3 is 15 amino acids. The CDR3 sequence is CASRSGTMSSYEQYF. DNA of the CDR3: TGTGCCAGCAGGTCCGGGACAATGAGCTCCTACGAGCAGTACTTC.

This clonotype was counted only a few times. The genes are TRBV18 and TRBJ2-5; unclear D gene. Looked up from germline, CDR1 is KGHSH and CDR2 is LQKENI. The V end was cut by 2 bases, the J end by 1 base, with 14 bases between. The CDR3 length is 16 residues. The CDR3 bases are TGTGCCAGCTCACCAAATAGTGTCAGGTCCCAAGAGACCCAGTACTTC. It translates to CASSPNSVRSQETQYF.

This clonotype was found many times. The chain recombines TRBV9 with TRBJ2-2; D remains unclear. The CDR3 runs to 15 residues. Germline values: CDR1 SGDLS, CDR2 YYNGEE. Deletions cut 4 bases from V and 5 bases from J, with 15 bases between. DNA of the CDR3: TGTGCCAGCAGCCAGATGGGGATTTCGACCGGGGAGCTGTTTTTT. It specifies CASSQMGISTGELFF.

In regard to this clonotype: The missing conserved phenylalanine or tryptophan at the end of this CDR3 makes a read error likely. V usage is TRBV20-1 and J usage is TRBJ2-7, with D possibly called TRBD1 or TRBD2 (6 bases each). Per the germline V gene, CDR1 is DFQATT and CDR2 is SNEGSKA (reference sequence). This CDR3 is built from 11 residues. V lost 5 bases and J lost 6, with 11 bases in between. The CDR3 spells CSAGKGGEQYS. DNA of the CDR3: TGCAGTGCTGGGAAGGGGGGCGAGCAGTACTCC.

There are many counts of this clonotype. The CDR3 region is CASSLVWTAYEQYF. In nucleotides, the CDR3 is TGTGCCAGCAGCTTAGTGTGGACAGCCTACGAGCAGTACTTC. The gene calls are TRBV7-2 and TRBJ2-7; perhaps TRBD1 as D (6 bases). From germline, CDR1 is SGHTA and CDR2 FQGNSA. V shed 1 base and J shed 2 bases, with 9 bases lying between them. The length of the CDR3 is 14 residues.

The chain recombines TRBV19 with TRBJ1-1, with D possibly being TRBD1 (5 bases). Germline assignment: CDR1 LNHDA and CDR2 SQIVND (reference sequence). This CDR3 has 13 residues. Trimming left V 3 bases short and J 3 bases short, with 8 bases between. The CDR3 sequence is CASSIGGYTEAFF. DNA for the CDR3: TGTGCCAGTAGTATTGGGGGGTACACTGAAGCTTTCTTT. The full variable domain, rest sourced from reference TRBV19 and TRBJ1-1, is DGGITQSPKYLFRKEGQNVTLSCEQNLNHDAMYWYRQDPGQGLRLIYYSQIVNDFQKGDIAEGYSVSREKKESFPLTVTSAQKNPTAFYLCASSIGGYTEAFFGQGTRLTVV.

The chain carries TRBV20-1 and TRBJ1-6; D is perhaps TRBD1 (6 bases). CDR1 DFQATT and CDR2 SNEGSKA come from the germline V gene (reference sequence). V was trimmed by 5 bases and J by 0 bases, leaving 11 bases between them. CDR3 size: 15 residues. The CDR3 loop reads CSAPDRTSYNSPLHF. CDR3 nucleotide sequence: TGCAGTGCTCCTGACAGGACCTCCTATAATTCACCCCTCCACTTT.